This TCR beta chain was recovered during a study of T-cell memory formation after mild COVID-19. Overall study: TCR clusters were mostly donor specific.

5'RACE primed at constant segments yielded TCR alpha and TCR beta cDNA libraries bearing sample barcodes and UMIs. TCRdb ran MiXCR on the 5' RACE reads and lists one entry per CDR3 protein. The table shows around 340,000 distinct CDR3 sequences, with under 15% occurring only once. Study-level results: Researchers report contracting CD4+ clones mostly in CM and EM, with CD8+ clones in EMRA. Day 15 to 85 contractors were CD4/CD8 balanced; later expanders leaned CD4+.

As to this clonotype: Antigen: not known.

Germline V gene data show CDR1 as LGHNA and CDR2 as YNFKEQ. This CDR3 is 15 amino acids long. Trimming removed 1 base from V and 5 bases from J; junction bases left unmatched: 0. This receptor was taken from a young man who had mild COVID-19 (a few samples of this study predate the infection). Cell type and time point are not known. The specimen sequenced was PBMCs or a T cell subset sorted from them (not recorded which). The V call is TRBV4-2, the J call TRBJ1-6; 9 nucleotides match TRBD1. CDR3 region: CASSQGDRDNSPLHF. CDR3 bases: TGTGCCAGCAGCCAAGGGGACAGGGATAATTCACCCCTCCACTTT.